What follows is one TCR beta chain and its context. This sample stems from a study of T cell responses to AZD1222 COVID-19 vaccine. Profiling relied on immunoSEQ multiplex PCR, and the TCRdb table lists in-frame clones only, not all of them. The table lists 140,000 to 150,000 clones, around 90% of them singletons. Germline lookup yields CDR1 SNHLY and CDR2 FYNNEI. The CDR3 extends over 15 amino acids. V gave up 3 bases and J gave up 0 bases, with 12 bases separating them. The specimen comprised peripheral blood, sampled on day 0 of AZD1222 vaccination. The genes are TRBV2 and TRBJ2-7, with D perhaps matching TRBD1 (5 bases). The TCR comes from an adult in good health. The CDR3 region is CASSESDITSYEQYF. The CDR3 coding sequence is TGTGCCAGCAGTGAGTCGGACATTACCTCCTACGAGCAGTACTTC.